This T cell receptor (beta chain) is from a study of shared clonotypes between healthy human individuals. Broader study findings: Sharing across four donors was highest in naive CD4 (about 5%) and lowest in memory CD8 (approximately 0.4%).

CDR3 length: 15 amino acids. From germline, CDR1 is SNHLY and CDR2 FYNNEI. Trimming left V 2 bases short and J 3 bases short, with 11 bases between. Only in-frame clones appear in the TCRdb table, and some are missing; sequencing was by immunoSEQ multiplex PCR. The sample shows 640,000 or so clones, roughly 78% of them seen only once. Concerning this clone itself: The antigen remains unidentified. The sample carries other DNA sequences with the same CDR3.

The origin of this receptor is a woman between 25 and 40 years old in good health. Sequencing input: memory CD4+ T cells sorted from blood. The subset was: CD45RA-negative fraction. V usage is TRBV2 and J usage is TRBJ1-5; perhaps TRBD1 as D (5 bases). The CDR3 sequence: CASSESQGYNQPQHF. CDR3 in DNA: TGTGCCAGCAGTGAAAGTCAGGGCTACAATCAGCCCCAGCATTTT.